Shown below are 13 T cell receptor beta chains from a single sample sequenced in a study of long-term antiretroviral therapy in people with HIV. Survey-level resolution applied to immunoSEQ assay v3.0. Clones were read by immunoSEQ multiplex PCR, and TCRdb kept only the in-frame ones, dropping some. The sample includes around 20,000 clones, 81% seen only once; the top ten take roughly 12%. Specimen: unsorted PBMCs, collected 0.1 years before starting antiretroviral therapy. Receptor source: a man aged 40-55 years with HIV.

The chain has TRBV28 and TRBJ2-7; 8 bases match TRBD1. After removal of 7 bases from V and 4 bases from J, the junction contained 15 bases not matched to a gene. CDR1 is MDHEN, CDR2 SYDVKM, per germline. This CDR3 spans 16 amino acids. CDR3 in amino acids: CASIPTGASGAYEQYF. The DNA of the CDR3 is TGTGCCAGCATCCCGACAGGGGCCTCCGGGGCGTACGAGCAGTACTTC.

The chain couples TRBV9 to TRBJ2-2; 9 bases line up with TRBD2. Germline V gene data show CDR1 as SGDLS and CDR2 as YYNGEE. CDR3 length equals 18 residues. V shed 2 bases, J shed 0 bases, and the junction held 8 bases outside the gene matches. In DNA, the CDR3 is TGTGCCAGCAGCGTGGGTCTAGCGGGAAACGCGAACACCGGGGAGCTGTTTTTT. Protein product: CASSVGLAGNANTGELFF. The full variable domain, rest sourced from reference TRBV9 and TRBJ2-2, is DSGVTQTPKHLITATGQRVTLRCSPRSGDLSVYWYQQSLDQGLQFLIQYYNGEERAKGNILERFSAQQFPDLHSELNLSSLELGDSALYFCASSVGLAGNANTGELFFGEGSRLTVL.

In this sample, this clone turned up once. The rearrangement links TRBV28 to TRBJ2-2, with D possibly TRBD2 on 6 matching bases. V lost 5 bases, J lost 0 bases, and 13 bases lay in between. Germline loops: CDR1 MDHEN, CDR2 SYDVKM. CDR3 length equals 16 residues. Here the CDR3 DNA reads TGTGCCAGCAGTCCATGGCGGGATCCGAACACCGGGGAGCTGTTTTTT. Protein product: CASSPWRDPNTGELFF.

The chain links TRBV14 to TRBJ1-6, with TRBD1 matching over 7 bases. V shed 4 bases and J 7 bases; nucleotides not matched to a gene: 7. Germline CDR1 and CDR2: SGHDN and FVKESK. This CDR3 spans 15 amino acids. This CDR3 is CASSRSTGWNSPLHF. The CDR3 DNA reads TGTGCCAGCAGCCGTTCGACAGGGTGGAATTCACCCCTCCACTTT.

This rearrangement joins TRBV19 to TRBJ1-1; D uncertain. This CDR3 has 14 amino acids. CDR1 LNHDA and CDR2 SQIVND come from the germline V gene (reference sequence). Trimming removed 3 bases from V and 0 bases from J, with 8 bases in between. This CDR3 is CASSMAALNTEAFF. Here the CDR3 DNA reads TGTGCCAGTAGTATGGCAGCCCTGAACACTGAAGCTTTCTTT.

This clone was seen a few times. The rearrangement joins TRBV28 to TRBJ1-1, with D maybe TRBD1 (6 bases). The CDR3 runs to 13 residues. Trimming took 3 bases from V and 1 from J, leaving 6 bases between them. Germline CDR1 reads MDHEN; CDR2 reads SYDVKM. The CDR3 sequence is CASSFRGNTEAFF. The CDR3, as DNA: TGTGCCAGCAGTTTCAGGGGGAACACTGAAGCTTTCTTT. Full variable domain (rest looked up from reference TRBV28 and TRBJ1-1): DVKVTQSSRYLVKRTGEKVFLECVQDMDHENMFWYRQDPGLGLRLIYFSYDVKMKEKGDIPEGYSVSREKKERFSLILESASTNQTSMYLCASSFRGNTEAFFGQGTRLTVV.

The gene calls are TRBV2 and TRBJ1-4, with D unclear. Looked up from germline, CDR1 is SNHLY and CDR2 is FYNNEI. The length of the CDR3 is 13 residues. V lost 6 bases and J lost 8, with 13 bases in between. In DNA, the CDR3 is TGTGCCAGCAGCCTGGATGAACTAGAAAAACTGTTTTTT. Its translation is CASSLDELEKLFF. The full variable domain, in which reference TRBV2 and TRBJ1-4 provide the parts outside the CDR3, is EPEVTQTPSHQVTQMGQEVILRCVPISNHLYFYWYRQILGQKVEFLVSFYNNEISEKSEIFDDQFSVERPDGSNFTLKIRSTKLEDSAMYFCASSLDELEKLFFGSGTQLSVL.

The CDR3 region is CASSANTGELFF. CDR3 coding DNA: TGTGCCAGCAGCGCAAACACCGGGGAGCTGTTTTTT. The chain links TRBV9 to TRBJ2-2; D gene uncertain. Germline CDR1 is SGDLS and CDR2 is YYNGEE. CDR3 size: 12 residues. Trimming took off 3 bases at V and 2 bases at J, with 2 bases between the two ends. The full variable domain, in which reference TRBV9 and TRBJ2-2 provide the parts outside the CDR3, is DSGVTQTPKHLITATGQRVTLRCSPRSGDLSVYWYQQSLDQGLQFLIQYYNGEERAKGNILERFSAQQFPDLHSELNLSSLELGDSALYFCASSANTGELFFGEGSRLTVL.

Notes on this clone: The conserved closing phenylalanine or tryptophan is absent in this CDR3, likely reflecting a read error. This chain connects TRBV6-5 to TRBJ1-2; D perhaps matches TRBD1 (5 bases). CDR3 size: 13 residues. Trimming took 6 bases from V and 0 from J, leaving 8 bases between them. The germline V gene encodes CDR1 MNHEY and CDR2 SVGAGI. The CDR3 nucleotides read TGTGCCAGCAGCCGGGGGGCTAACTATGGCTACACCCTC. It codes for CASSRGANYGYTL.

CDR3 nucleotides: TGTGCCAGCAGCTTAGCAACGGTCGACTACAATGAGCAGTTCTTC. Protein product: CASSLATVDYNEQFF. This chain links TRBV7-2 with TRBJ2-1, with D unclear. Germline V gene sequence: CDR1 SGHTA, CDR2 FQGNSA. Trimming stripped 0 bases from V and 3 bases from J, with 9 bases between. The CDR3 sequence is 15 residues long.

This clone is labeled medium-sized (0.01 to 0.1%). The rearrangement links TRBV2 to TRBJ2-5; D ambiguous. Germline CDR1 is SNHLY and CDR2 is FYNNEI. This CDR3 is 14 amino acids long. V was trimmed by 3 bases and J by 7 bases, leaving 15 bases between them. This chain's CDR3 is CASSDPLGSSTQYF. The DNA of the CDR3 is TGTGCCAGCAGTGACCCCCTTGGCTCGTCGACCCAGTACTTC.

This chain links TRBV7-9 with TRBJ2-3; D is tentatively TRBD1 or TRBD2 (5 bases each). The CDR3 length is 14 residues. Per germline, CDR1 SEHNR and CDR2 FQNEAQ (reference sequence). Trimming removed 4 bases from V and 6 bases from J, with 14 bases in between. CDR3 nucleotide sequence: TGTGCCAGCAGCTATACTCCTCGGGGCGATACGCAGTATTTT. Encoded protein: CASSYTPRGDTQYF.

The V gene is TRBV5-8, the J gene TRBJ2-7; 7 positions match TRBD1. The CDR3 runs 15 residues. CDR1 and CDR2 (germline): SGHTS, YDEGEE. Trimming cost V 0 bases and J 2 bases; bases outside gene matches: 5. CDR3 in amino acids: CASSLGTGYAYEQYF. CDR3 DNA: TGTGCCAGCAGCTTGGGGACAGGATATGCCTACGAGCAGTACTTC.